Listed here are 26 T cell receptor beta chains from one sample, sequenced in a study of blood T cell repertoires in COVID-19. The protocol was immunoSEQ multiplex PCR, while the TCRdb copy is restricted to in-frame clones and leaves out a portion. In the table there are about 290,000 clones, 85% of which are singletons. The sample comprised peripheral blood. The receptors come from a woman aged 45 to 65 with active or convalescent COVID-19.

This clone was detected a few times. The chain carries TRBV10-3 and TRBJ1-1; the D gene is possibly TRBD1 (6 bases). There are 15 residues in the CDR3. V lost 6 bases and J 1 base, leaving 15 bases between the germline ends. Germline loops: CDR1 ENHRY, CDR2 SYGVKD. The CDR3 region has the DNA TGTGCCATCAGCGAACAGGGCCGGGGGAACACTGAAGCTTTCTTT. Residues: CAISEQGRGNTEAFF.

The chain employs TRBV28 and TRBJ1-5, with 9 bases that match TRBD1. CDR3 size: 15 residues. The V and J ends lost 6 bases and 5 bases, in that order; junction bases with no gene match: 8. Germline V gene data show CDR1 as MDHEN and CDR2 as SYDVKM. The CDR3 region has the DNA TGTGCCAGCAGCCCGGGACAGGGAAGGGATCAGCCCCAGCATTTT. Its translation: CASSPGQGRDQPQHF.

This clone turned up a few times. CDR3 in amino acids: CASSFSLAGVYEQFF. Written as DNA, the CDR3 is TGCGCCAGCAGCTTTAGCCTAGCGGGAGTGTATGAGCAGTTCTTC. This chain uses TRBV5-1 with TRBJ2-1, with 10 bases aligning to TRBD2. Germline V CDR1 and CDR2: SGHRS, YFSETQ. Losses at the gene ends were 2 bases for V and 8 bases for J; bases not matched to a gene: 7. The CDR3 loop spans 15 amino acids.

The rearrangement joins TRBV28 to TRBJ1-2; D possibly corresponds to TRBD1 (6 bases). V was clipped by 5 bases and J by 2 bases, with 15 bases between them. The CDR3 spans 15 residues. CDR1 and CDR2 (germline): MDHEN, SYDVKM. CDR3 nucleotides: TGTGCCAGCAGTCCGCAGACAGGACGGAACTATGGCTACACCTTC. Protein: CASSPQTGRNYGYTF.

The rearrangement links TRBV16 to TRBJ1-1; tentatively, D is TRBD1 (5 bases). The V gene's germline CDR1 is KGHSY and CDR2 FQNENV. This CDR3 comprises 13 residues. Trimming stripped 4 bases from V and 4 bases from J, with 10 bases between. CDR3 sequence: CASSRGGGTEAFF. CDR3 coding DNA: TGTGCCAGCAGCCGGGGGGGTGGCACTGAAGCTTTCTTT.

The gene calls are TRBV23-1 and TRBJ1-2, with 7 bases matching TRBD1. TRBV23-1 is an open reading frame whose function is uncertain. J lost 10 bases, V lost 0 bases, and 26 bases had no gene match. This CDR3 comprises 20 residues. The CDR3 nucleotides read TGCGCCAGCAGTCAATCGGGGGACAGACACCCTCTTCCCCCAACTCATCTCTACACCTTC. The encoded protein is CASSQSGDRHPLPPTHLYTF.

The chain's CDR3 is CASTAGPGDFYGYTF. The CDR3 DNA follows: TGTGCCAGTACCGCAGGCCCGGGAGATTTCTATGGCTACACCTTC. The chain employs TRBV19 and TRBJ1-2; D gene uncertain. Germline CDR1 is LNHDA and CDR2 is SQIVND (reference sequence). The CDR3 is made up of 15 amino acids. V shed 7 bases and J shed 4 bases, with 19 bases lying between them.

This chain connects TRBV28 to TRBJ1-2, with a weak D call TRBD1 (5 bases). CDR1 is MDHEN, CDR2 SYDVKM, per germline. V was pared by 4 bases and J by 5 bases, with 8 bases between. This CDR3 region has 12 residues. The CDR3 protein is CASSSGSYGYTF. DNA for the CDR3: TGTGCCAGCAGTTCAGGGTCGTATGGCTACACCTTC.

The V and J genes are TRBV19 and TRBJ1-5, with a possible D match to TRBD1 (6 bases). Germline loops: CDR1 LNHDA, CDR2 SQIVND (reference sequence). Trimming took 6 bases from V and 0 from J, leaving 12 bases between them. The CDR3 length is 15 residues. CDR3 in DNA: TGTGCCAGTAGAAGGGGGATGGATAGCAATCAGCCCCAGCATTTT. Translating it yields CASRRGMDSNQPQHF.

The chain carries TRBV28 and TRBJ1-2; D uncertain. The CDR3 is 14 amino acids. The V and J ends lost 6 bases and 5 bases respectively, with 16 bases between them. The germline CDR1 and CDR2 sequences are MDHEN and SYDVKM. The CDR3 reads CASSPGPRPYGYTF. CDR3 in DNA: TGTGCCAGCAGCCCGGGTCCCCGGCCATATGGCTACACCTTC.

This chain uses TRBV7-8 with TRBJ1-1; 7 bases agree with TRBD1. Germline V gene sequence: CDR1 SGHVS, CDR2 FQNEAQ. This CDR3 contains 15 residues. V trimming: 0 bases; J trimming: 2 bases; junction bases outside the gene matches: 3. For the CDR3, the DNA is TGTGCCAGCAGCTTAGCGAACAGGGGCAACACTGAAGCTTTCTTT. Translation: CASSLANRGNTEAFF.

This chain links TRBV3-1 (or the pseudogene TRBV3-2) with TRBJ2-5; 10 bases align to TRBD1. CDR3 length: 13 residues. Trimming at V came to 8 bases and at J to 7 bases, leaving 7 bases not matched to a gene. Germline CDR1 is LGHDT and CDR2 is YNNKEL (reference sequence). CDR3 sequence reads: CASGGQGYGTQYF. Here the CDR3 DNA reads TGTGCCAGCGGGGGACAGGGGTACGGGACCCAGTACTTC.

This chain joins TRBV12-3 or TRBV12-4 and TRBJ1-2; D gene ambiguous. The V and J ends lost 3 bases and 6 bases respectively, with 8 bases between them. CDR3 length: 12 residues. The CDR3 protein is CASSFPRDGYTF. CDR3 DNA sequence: TGTGCCAGCAGTTTCCCCCGCGATGGCTACACCTTC.

This chain uses TRBV5-1 with TRBJ2-3; TRBD1 might be the D (5 bases). V gave up 0 bases and J gave up 4 bases, with 12 bases separating them. The CDR3 covers 15 residues. The germline CDR1 and CDR2 sequences are SGHRS and YFSETQ. The CDR3: CASSLVGAVADTQYF. The CDR3 bases are TGCGCCAGCAGCTTGGTTGGGGCTGTGGCAGATACGCAGTATTTT.

This clone was detected a few times. The rearrangement joins TRBV27 to TRBJ1-2, with a tentative D call TRBD1 (6 bases). The V gene lost 5 bases and the J gene lost 4 bases, with 17 bases spanning the gap. The length of the CDR3 is 15 residues. The germline V gene has CDR1 MNHEY and CDR2 SMNVEV (reference sequence). The CDR3 is CASSPRQVTSYGYTF. The CDR3 nucleotides are TGTGCCAGCAGTCCCCGACAGGTTACCTCCTATGGCTACACCTTC.

This clone was seen at least ten times. V usage is TRBV12-5 and J usage is TRBJ2-1; 9 positions match TRBD2. In germline, CDR1 is LGHNT, CDR2 FRNRAP. The CDR3 consists of 18 residues. Germline trimming cut 4 bases from V and 0 bases from J; bases unmatched to any gene: 10. CDR3 coding DNA: TGTGCTAGTGGTTCGGGGACTAGCTGGGAAAGCTCCTACAATGAGCAGTTCTTC. This sequence encodes CASGSGTSWESSYNEQFF. Filled out from reference TRBV12-5 and TRBJ2-1, the complete variable domain reads DARVTQTPRHKVTEMGQEVTMRCQPILGHNTVFWYRQTMMQGLELLAYFRNRAPLDDSGMPKDRFSAEMPDATLATLKIQPSEPRDSAVYFCASGSGTSWESSYNEQFFGPGTRLTVL.

The rearrangement links TRBV27 to TRBJ1-4; perhaps TRBD1 as D (5 bases). The germline gives CDR1 MNHEY, CDR2 SMNVEV (reference sequence). The CDR3 totals 15 residues. The V and J ends lost 2 bases and 4 bases respectively, with 11 bases between them. The CDR3, as DNA: TGTGCCAGCAGTTTAATGGCAGGACATAATGAAAAACTGTTTTTT. Its translation: CASSLMAGHNEKLFF. Full variable domain (remainder filled in from reference TRBV27 and TRBJ1-4): EAQVTQNPRYLITVTGKKLTVTCSQNMNHEYMSWYRQDPGLGLRQIYYSMNVEVTDKGDVPEGYKVSRKEKRNFPLILESPSPNQTSLYFCASSLMAGHNEKLFFGSGTQLSVL.

A word on this clone: Other DNA variants within this sample encode the same CDR3. This chain connects TRBV5-6 to TRBJ1-2; the D gene is possibly TRBD1 (5 bases). The CDR3 extends over 12 amino acids. V was pared by 1 base and J by 5 bases, with 6 bases between. In germline, CDR1 is SGHDT, CDR2 YYEEEE. DNA of the CDR3: TGTGCCAGCAGCTTGAGGGGATATGGCTACACCTTC. Translated: CASSLRGYGYTF.

V usage is TRBV6-5 and J usage is TRBJ2-7; the match to TRBD1 covers 8 bases. The ends lost 6 bases at V and 0 bases at J; junction bases unmatched: 4. The germline CDR1 and CDR2 sequences are MNHEY and SVGAGI. The CDR3 has 14 amino acids. CDR3 region: CASRDRGYSYEQYF. The CDR3 nucleotides read TGTGCCAGCAGAGACAGGGGTTACTCCTACGAGCAGTACTTC.

The chain links TRBV4-2 to TRBJ2-7; D may be TRBD1 (6 bases). This CDR3 spans 18 amino acids. V lost 0 bases and J 1 base, leaving 19 bases between the germline ends. Germline CDR1 is LGHNA and CDR2 is YNFKEQ. The CDR3 nucleotides read TGTGCCAGCAGCCAAGATTCCCCCAAGACAGGAACTTCCTACGAGCAGTACTTC. This gives the protein CASSQDSPKTGTSYEQYF.

V and J are TRBV5-1 and TRBJ2-5; 13 positions agree with TRBD2. Germline values: CDR1 SGHRS, CDR2 YFSETQ. J gave up 5 bases and V 5 bases, and 12 bases lay outside the gene matches. CDR3 length equals 17 residues. The DNA for the CDR3 is TGCGCCAGCAGTTATGGGACTAGCGGGGTCCCGGGGGAGACCCAGTACTTC. Residues: CASSYGTSGVPGETQYF. The full variable domain, its missing parts supplied by reference TRBV5-1 and TRBJ2-5, is KAGVTQTPRYLIKTRGQQVTLSCSPISGHRSVSWYQQTPGQGLQFLFEYFSETQRNKGNFPGRFSGRQFSNSRSEMNVSTLELGDSALYLCASSYGTSGVPGETQYFGPGTRLLVL.

The chain joins TRBV19 to TRBJ1-5; TRBD1 matches at 7 bases. The CDR3 sequence is 18 residues long. J was trimmed by 0 bases and V by 4 bases; bases with no gene match: 12. In germline, CDR1 is LNHDA, CDR2 SQIVND (reference sequence). CDR3 protein: CASSRAGTEVYSNQPQHF. The CDR3 nucleotides read TGTGCCAGTAGTAGAGCCGGGACAGAAGTTTATAGCAATCAGCCCCAGCATTTT.

V gene TRBV19 combines with J gene TRBJ2-7; a weak D match, TRBD1 (5 bases). Germline V gene data show CDR1 as LNHDA and CDR2 as SQIVND (reference sequence). Between the trimmed V and J ends, which lost 2 bases and 2 bases, there was a span of 10 bases. This CDR3 region has 14 residues. As DNA, the CDR3 is TGTGCCAGTAGTATACCCAGGGCCGCCTACGAGCAGTACTTC. It encodes CASSIPRAAYEQYF.

The J gene is TRBJ2-5, the V gene TRBV5-1; D perhaps matches TRBD1 (6 bases). V was pared by 4 bases and J by 5 bases, with 18 bases between. In germline, CDR1 is SGHRS, CDR2 YFSETQ. This CDR3 has 15 amino acids. CDR3 amino acids: CASSQDTGGQETQYF. CDR3 sequence (DNA): TGCGCCAGCAGCCAAGACACTGGGGGCCAGGAGACCCAGTACTTC.

This clone turned up a few times. The V call is TRBV2, the J call TRBJ1-5; no definite D call. Germline V lookup: CDR1 SNHLY, CDR2 FYNNEI. With 2 bases removed from V and 7 bases from J, the gap between germline ends came to 6 bases. CDR3 length equals 12 residues. In DNA form, the CDR3 reads TGTGCCAGCAGTGAATCCGTCCAGCCCCAGCATTTT. Translating it yields CASSESVQPQHF.

The rearrangement joins TRBV7-2 to TRBJ1-5, with 7 bases that match TRBD1. With 6 bases clipped from V and 7 bases from J, the junction kept 9 bases outside the gene matches. The germline gives CDR1 SGHTA, CDR2 FQGNSA. The CDR3 has 14 residues. The CDR3: CASSSLGGRQPQHF. Here the CDR3 DNA reads TGTGCCAGCAGTTCCCTAGGGGGCCGACAGCCCCAGCATTTT.